A single sample gave rise to the 18 T cell receptor beta chains below, sequenced in a study of control samples from healthy donors and cancer patients. Clones were sequenced by immunoSEQ multiplex PCR, and TCRdb holds only the in-frame ones, with some missing. The sample shows 84,000 or so clones, more than 65% of them seen only once. Sequencing was carried out using PBMCs. Receptors were obtained from a man between 60 and 70 years old with head and neck cancer.

This chain joins TRBV6-5 and TRBJ1-2; 7 nucleotides agree with TRBD1. V trimming: 6 bases; J trimming: 0 bases; junction bases outside the gene matches: 7. The CDR3 contains 15 residues. The germline V gene has CDR1 MNHEY and CDR2 SVGAGI. CDR3 nucleotide sequence: TGTGCCAGCAGCCACACCAGGGGGGCTAACTATGGCTACACCTTC. This codes for CASSHTRGANYGYTF.

The V gene is TRBV2, the J gene TRBJ2-2; maybe TRBD2 (6 bases). The germline V gene has CDR1 SNHLY and CDR2 FYNNEI. CDR3 length equals 15 residues. V lost 11 bases to trimming and J lost 3 bases, with 19 bases between them. The DNA of the CDR3 is TGTGCCGCGGTCGGGGGACGGGAGTACACCGGGGAGCTGTTTTTT. This sequence encodes CAAVGGREYTGELFF.

The V and J genes are TRBV5-5 and TRBJ2-7, with 9 bases aligning to TRBD1. The germline V gene encodes CDR1 SGHKS and CDR2 YYEKEE (reference sequence). V lost 0 bases and J lost 4; bases outside the gene matches: 2. CDR3 length equals 14 residues. In nucleotides, the CDR3 is TGTGCCAGCAGCTTGGTTGGGACAGGGTACGAGCAGTACTTC. This sequence encodes CASSLVGTGYEQYF. Complete variable domain (other parts from reference TRBV5-5 and TRBJ2-7): DAGVTQSPTHLIKTRGQQVTLRCSPISGHKSVSWYQQVLGQGPQFIFQYYEKEERGRGNFPDRFSARQFPNYSSELNVNALLLGDSALYLCASSLVGTGYEQYFGPGTRLTVT.

The gene calls are TRBV27 and TRBJ2-3; D remains unclear. The germline CDR1 and CDR2 sequences are MNHEY and SMNVEV (reference sequence). CDR3 length: 13 residues. Trimming left V 5 bases short and J 0 bases short, with 6 bases between. The CDR3 loop is CASSLSSTDTQYF. The CDR3 region has the DNA TGTGCCAGCAGTCTCTCTAGCACAGATACGCAGTATTTT.

This chain uses TRBV5-4 with TRBJ1-4, with a tentative D call TRBD1 (6 bases). This CDR3 is 16 amino acids long. The germline V gene encodes CDR1 SGHNT and CDR2 YYREEE (reference sequence). V was shortened by 6 bases and J by 2 bases, with 17 bases between the two germline ends. The CDR3 is CASTQSPGATNEKLFF. DNA for the CDR3: TGTGCCAGCACCCAGTCCCCGGGGGCGACTAATGAAAAACTGTTTTTT.

The gene calls are TRBV7-9 and TRBJ1-4; 7 bases map to TRBD1. Per germline, CDR1 SEHNR and CDR2 FQNEAQ (reference sequence). The CDR3 runs 15 residues. The trim removed 5 bases at V and 8 bases at J, leaving 11 bases unmatched. The CDR3 DNA follows: TGTGCCAGCAGCCATGACAGGGCGGGATGGGAAAAACTGTTTTTT. This gives the protein CASSHDRAGWEKLFF.

This clone was picked up many times. Written as DNA, the CDR3 is TGTGCCAGCAGTTTATATCAGGGACGGAACTATGGCTACACCTTC. This translates into CASSLYQGRNYGYTF. The chain joins TRBV27 to TRBJ1-2; TRBD1 is a possible D gene (5 bases). This CDR3 spans 15 amino acids. From germline, CDR1 is MNHEY and CDR2 SMNVEV (reference sequence). Trimming removed 1 base at V and 2 bases at J, with 11 bases between.

A single count supports this clone. The gene calls are TRBV19 and TRBJ1-4; 8 nucleotides agree with TRBD1. The germline V gene has CDR1 LNHDA and CDR2 SQIVND (reference sequence). Losses at the gene ends were 2 bases for V and 7 bases for J; bases not matched to a gene: 6. CDR3 length: 15 amino acids. In DNA, the CDR3 is TGTGCCAGTAGTATAAGCAGGGGGCACGGTGAAAAACTGTTTTTT. Its translation: CASSISRGHGEKLFF.

The rearrangement joins TRBV2 to TRBJ1-1, with D possibly TRBD1 on 5 matching bases. Trimming stripped 4 bases from V and 0 bases from J, with 12 bases between. Germline CDR1 is SNHLY and CDR2 is FYNNEI. This CDR3 spans 15 amino acids. The CDR3 loop is CASSGLEGMNTEAFF. CDR3 nucleotides: TGTGCCAGCAGTGGGTTGGAGGGGATGAACACTGAAGCTTTCTTT.

The chain combines TRBV28 with TRBJ2-7, with 7 positions matching TRBD2. The trim removed 3 bases at V and 4 bases at J, leaving 21 bases unmatched. This CDR3 contains 19 residues. Germline CDR1 reads MDHEN; CDR2 reads SYDVKM. CDR3 DNA: TGTGCCAGCAGTTTCTTTCCCCCCCTAGGGCTAGCGGAGTTTTACGAGCAGTACTTC. Amino acid sequence: CASSFFPPLGLAEFYEQYF. Combining the CDR3 with reference TRBV28 and TRBJ2-7 gives the whole variable domain DVKVTQSSRYLVKRTGEKVFLECVQDMDHENMFWYRQDPGLGLRLIYFSYDVKMKEKGDIPEGYSVSREKKERFSLILESASTNQTSMYLCASSFFPPLGLAEFYEQYFGPGTRLTVT.

Only one count was recorded for this clone. The rearrangement links TRBV19 to TRBJ1-5, with 10 nucleotides matching TRBD1. Per the germline V gene, CDR1 is LNHDA and CDR2 is SQIVND (reference sequence). Trimming at V came to 2 bases and at J to 3 bases, leaving 7 bases not matched to a gene. The CDR3 is 17 amino acids. In DNA form, the CDR3 reads TGTGCCAGTAGTATACCGACAGGGGGCACGGTCAATCAGCCCCAGCATTTT. Encoded protein: CASSIPTGGTVNQPQHF. The whole variable domain, filled in from reference TRBV19 and TRBJ1-5, reads DGGITQSPKYLFRKEGQNVTLSCEQNLNHDAMYWYRQDPGQGLRLIYYSQIVNDFQKGDIAEGYSVSREKKESFPLTVTSAQKNPTAFYLCASSIPTGGTVNQPQHFGDGTRLSIL.

This chain links TRBV5-1 with TRBJ1-3; D might be TRBD1 (6 bases). CDR3 size: 18 residues. V lost 0 bases and J 1 base, leaving 17 bases between the germline ends. Germline V gives CDR1 SGHRS, CDR2 YFSETQ. This CDR3 is CASSLAPDSPYSGNTIYF. As DNA, the CDR3 is TGCGCCAGCAGCTTGGCACCGGACAGCCCATATTCTGGAAACACCATATATTTT.

The CDR3 loop is CASSLEGGGNSPLHF. The CDR3 coding sequence is TGTGCCAGCAGCTTAGAGGGAGGGGGGAATTCACCCCTCCACTTT. The V gene is TRBV7-9, the J gene TRBJ1-6, with D possibly TRBD1 on 6 matching bases. The CDR3 spans 15 residues. From germline, CDR1 is SEHNR and CDR2 FQNEAQ (reference sequence). Trimming removed 1 base at V and 7 bases at J, with 11 bases between.

The chain couples TRBV7-6 to TRBJ1-4; tentative D call: TRBD1 (5 bases). The CDR3 consists of 15 residues. CDR1 SGHVS and CDR2 FNYEAQ come from the germline V gene. V was shortened by 7 bases and J by 3 bases, with 15 bases between the two germline ends. CDR3 DNA sequence: TGTGCCAGCACTAAGAAAACAGGTTCTAATGAAAAACTGTTTTTT. Translating gives CASTKKTGSNEKLFF. The full variable domain, its missing parts supplied by reference TRBV7-6 and TRBJ1-4, is GAGVSQSPRYKVTKRGQDVALRCDPISGHVSLYWYRQALGQGPEFLTYFNYEAQQDKSGLPNDRFSAERPEGSISTLTIQRTEQRDSAMYRCASTKKTGSNEKLFFGSGTQLSVL.

This chain links TRBV12-5 with TRBJ2-3, with 8 bases fitting TRBD2. Looked up from germline, CDR1 is LGHNT and CDR2 is FRNRAP. The CDR3 totals 16 residues. Germline trimming cut 6 bases from V and 4 bases from J; bases unmatched to any gene: 12. The CDR3 bases are TGTGCTAGTGGCCCTCCCGGGACTAGTGTACCAGATACGCAGTATTTT. It encodes CASGPPGTSVPDTQYF. The full variable domain, with the rest looked up from reference TRBV12-5 and TRBJ2-3, is DARVTQTPRHKVTEMGQEVTMRCQPILGHNTVFWYRQTMMQGLELLAYFRNRAPLDDSGMPKDRFSAEMPDATLATLKIQPSEPRDSAVYFCASGPPGTSVPDTQYFGPGTRLTVL.

The J gene is TRBJ2-7, the V gene TRBV18; D perhaps matches TRBD2 (6 bases). Germline V gene sequence: CDR1 KGHSH, CDR2 LQKENI. Between the trimmed V and J ends, which lost 6 bases and 2 bases, there was a span of 20 bases. The CDR3 consists of 16 residues. The CDR3 is CASSLSPASAPYEQYF. The CDR3, as DNA: TGTGCCAGCTCCCTCTCCCCTGCTAGCGCACCCTACGAGCAGTACTTC.

Turning to this clone: The junction departs from germline at one end; a sequencing error may be responsible. The chain recombines TRBV5-1 with TRBJ2-2, with 11 bases matching TRBD1. The CDR3 has 18 amino acids. Germline CDR1 reads SGHRS; CDR2 reads YFSETQ. The CDR3 DNA is TGCGCCCGCAGCGGGCCGGGACAGGGGGATCGGAACACCGGGGAGCTGTTTTTT. Residues: CARSGPGQGDRNTGELFF.

This clone was seen a handful of times. The chain couples TRBV10-3 to TRBJ2-7; TRBD2 agrees at 12 bases. Germline-derived CDR1 and CDR2 are ENHRY and SYGVKD. The CDR3 is 16 amino acids. Unmatched junction bases numbered 7, after V lost 5 bases and J lost 2 bases. Written as DNA, the CDR3 is TGTGCCATCAGTCCGACTAGCGGGAGACGCACCTACGAGCAGTACTTC. This codes for CAISPTSGRRTYEQYF.